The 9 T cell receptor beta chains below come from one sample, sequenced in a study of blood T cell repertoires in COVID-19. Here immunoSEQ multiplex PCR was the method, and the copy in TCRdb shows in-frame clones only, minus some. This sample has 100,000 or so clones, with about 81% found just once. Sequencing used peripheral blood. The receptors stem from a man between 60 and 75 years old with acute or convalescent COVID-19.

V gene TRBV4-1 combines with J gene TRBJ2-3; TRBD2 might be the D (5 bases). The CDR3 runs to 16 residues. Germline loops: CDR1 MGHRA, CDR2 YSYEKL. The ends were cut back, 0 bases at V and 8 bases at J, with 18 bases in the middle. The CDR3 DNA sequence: TGCGCCAGCAGCCAAGAAAATAGAGGAATGGCGGGTACGCAGTATTTT. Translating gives CASSQENRGMAGTQYF.

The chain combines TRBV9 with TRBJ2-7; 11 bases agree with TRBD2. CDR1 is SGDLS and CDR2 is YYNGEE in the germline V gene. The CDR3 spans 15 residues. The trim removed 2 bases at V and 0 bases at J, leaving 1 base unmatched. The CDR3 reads CASSVSGGVSYEQYF. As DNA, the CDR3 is TGTGCCAGCAGCGTTAGCGGGGGGGTCTCCTACGAGCAGTACTTC.

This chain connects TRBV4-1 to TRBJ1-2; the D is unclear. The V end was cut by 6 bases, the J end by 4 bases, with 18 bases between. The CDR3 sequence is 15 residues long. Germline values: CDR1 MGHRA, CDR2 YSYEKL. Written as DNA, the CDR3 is TGCGCCAGCAGTCCCGGCGGCAGAACCGTCTATGGCTACACCTTC. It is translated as CASSPGGRTVYGYTF.

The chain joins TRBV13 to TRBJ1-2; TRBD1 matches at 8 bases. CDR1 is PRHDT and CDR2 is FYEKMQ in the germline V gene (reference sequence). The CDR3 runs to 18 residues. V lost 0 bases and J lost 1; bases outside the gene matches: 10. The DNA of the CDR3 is TGTGCCAGCAGCTTAGGAGGATACGACAGGGGTGATAACTATGGCTACACCTTC. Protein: CASSLGGYDRGDNYGYTF. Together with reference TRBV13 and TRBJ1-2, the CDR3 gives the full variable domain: AAGVIQSPRHLIKEKRETATLKCYPIPRHDTVYWYQQGPGQDPQFLISFYEKMQSDKGSIPDRFSAQQFSDYHSELNMSSLELGDSALYFCASSLGGYDRGDNYGYTFGSGTRLTVV.

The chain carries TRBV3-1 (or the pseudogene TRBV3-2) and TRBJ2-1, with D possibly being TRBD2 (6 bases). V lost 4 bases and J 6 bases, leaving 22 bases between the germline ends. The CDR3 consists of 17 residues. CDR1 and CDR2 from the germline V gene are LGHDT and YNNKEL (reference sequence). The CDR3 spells CASSPFPSGLAINEQFF. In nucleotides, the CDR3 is TGTGCCAGCAGCCCTTTTCCGAGCGGGCTTGCCATCAATGAGCAGTTCTTC.

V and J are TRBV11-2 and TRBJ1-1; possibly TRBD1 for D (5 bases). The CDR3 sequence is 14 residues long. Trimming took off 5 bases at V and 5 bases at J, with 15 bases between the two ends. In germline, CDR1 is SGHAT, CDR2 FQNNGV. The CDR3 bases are TGTGCCAGCAGCCCCTTGGCGGGGGAGACTGAAGCTTTCTTT. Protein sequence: CASSPLAGETEAFF.

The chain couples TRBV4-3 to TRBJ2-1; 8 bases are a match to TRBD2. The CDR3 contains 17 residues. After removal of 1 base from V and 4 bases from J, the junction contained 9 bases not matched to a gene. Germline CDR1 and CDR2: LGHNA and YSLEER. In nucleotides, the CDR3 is TGCGCCAGCAGCCAAGCATTCTTAGCGGGACCGTACAATGAGCAGTTCTTC. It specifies CASSQAFLAGPYNEQFF.

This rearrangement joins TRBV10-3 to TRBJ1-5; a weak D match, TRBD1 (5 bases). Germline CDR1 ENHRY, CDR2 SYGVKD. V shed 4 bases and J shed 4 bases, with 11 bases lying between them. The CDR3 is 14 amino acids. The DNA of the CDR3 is TGTGCCATCAGTGCCGGACACAGAAATCAGCCCCAGCATTTT. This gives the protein CAISAGHRNQPQHF.

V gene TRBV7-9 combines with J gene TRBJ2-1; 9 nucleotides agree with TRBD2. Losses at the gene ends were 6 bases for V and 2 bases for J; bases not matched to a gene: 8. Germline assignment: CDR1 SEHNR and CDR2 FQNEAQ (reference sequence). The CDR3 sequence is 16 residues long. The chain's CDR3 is CASRFSGSETYNEQFF. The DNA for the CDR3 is TGTGCCAGCAGGTTTAGCGGGAGCGAAACCTACAATGAGCAGTTCTTC.